The clone carrying this T cell receptor (beta chain) was seen ten or more times. Its antigen is undetermined. The CDR3 is 13 amino acids. Trimming removed 9 bases from V and 9 bases from J; junction bases left unmatched: 10. Germline CDR1 and CDR2: KGHDR and SFDVKD. This sample stems from a study of early T cells in non-severe SARS-CoV-2 infection. Study-level background: Chains were unpaired, as sequencing was done on bulk RNA from unsorted whole blood.

Unique molecular identifiers were affixed to single, distinct cDNA molecules. TCRdb fed the 5' RACE reads into MiXCR, producing one record per CDR3 protein. The sample yields over 75,000 distinct CDR3 sequences, around 14% seen once. Study conclusions and caveats: Private and CD4 specificities were missed by VDJdb matching, skewed to anti-spike CD8.

This TCR derives from an adult who was a healthcare worker with PCR-confirmed SARS-CoV-2 infection or an uninfected control (not recorded which). This chain uses TRBV24-1 with TRBJ2-3; 8 nucleotides agree with TRBD2. Specimen: whole blood. CDR3 protein: CATGETGGFTQYF. CDR3 bases: TGTGCCACCGGAGAAACGGGGGGGTTCACGCAGTATTTT.